Listed here are 7 T cell receptor beta chains from one sample, sequenced in a study of blood T cells in healthy people across ages. For the second PCR, which ran for about 7 to 12 cycles, a sample-barcoded 5' primer and a J-beta primer mix were used. TCRdb re-called the 5' RACE reads with MiXCR, one entry per CDR3 protein. The sample consists of about 830,000 distinct CDR3 sequences, 55% to 70% of them appearing once. The sample consisted of blood. Every receptor here comes from a man aged 30-40 years in good health.

The V gene is TRBV4-2, the J gene TRBJ2-5; D gene uncertain. CDR1 and CDR2 (germline): LGHNA, YNFKEQ. This CDR3 is 14 amino acids long. The V end was cut by 4 bases, the J end by 0 bases, with 9 bases between. The CDR3 DNA reads as TGTGCCAGCAGCCTGACGGAGTACCAAGAGACCCAGTACTTC. Protein product: CASSLTEYQETQYF.

The chain recombines TRBV2 with TRBJ2-7; TRBD1 or TRBD2 may be the D gene (7 bases each). Trimming removed 2 bases at V and 9 bases at J, with 14 bases between. Germline V gene lookup returns CDR1 SNHLY and CDR2 FYNNEI. The CDR3 is made up of 13 amino acids. CDR3: CASSETQGGWQYF. As DNA, the CDR3 is TGTGCCAGCAGTGAAACTCAGGGGGGGTGGCAGTACTTC.

The rearrangement uses TRBV7-2 and TRBJ2-3; the D call may be TRBD1 or TRBD2 (6 bases each). The length of the CDR3 is 14 residues. The V gene lost 5 bases and the J gene lost 8 bases, with 17 bases spanning the gap. CDR1 and CDR2 (germline): SGHTA, FQGNSA. Here the CDR3 reads CASSMYGGPGTQYF. The CDR3, as DNA: TGTGCCAGCAGCATGTACGGGGGCCCAGGTACGCAGTATTTT.

In nucleotides, the CDR3 is TGCAGTGCTAGAGATCAGGGCACTAGCGGGGAGCAAGAGACCCAGTACTTC. Protein product: CSARDQGTSGEQETQYF. The chain combines TRBV20-1 with TRBJ2-5; 10 bases agree with TRBD2. The CDR3 runs to 17 residues. J lost 2 bases, V lost 0 bases, and 9 bases had no gene match. CDR1 DFQATT and CDR2 SNEGSKA come from the germline V gene (reference sequence).

This clonotype was seen only once. The V gene is TRBV10-3, the J gene TRBJ2-1; D uncertain. The CDR3 length is 11 residues. The germline V gene has CDR1 ENHRY and CDR2 SYGVKD. V was shortened by 10 bases and J by 7 bases, with 11 bases between the two germline ends. The CDR3 loop reads CATGYVNEQFF. The CDR3 nucleotides are TGTGCCACCGGATACGTAAATGAGCAGTTCTTC.

The chain joins TRBV29-1 to TRBJ1-2; D is unresolved. Between the trimmed V and J ends, which lost 5 bases and 0 bases, there was a span of 10 bases. Germline lookup yields CDR1 SQVTM and CDR2 ANQGSEA. This CDR3 is built from 13 residues. The CDR3, as DNA: TGCAGCGTTTCTGAGGAAACTAACTATGGCTACACCTTC. Amino acid sequence: CSVSEETNYGYTF.

This clonotype was picked up a small number of times. The V and J genes are TRBV11-2 and TRBJ1-2; TRBD1 matches 7 bases. The length of the CDR3 is 13 residues. CDR1 and CDR2 from the germline V gene are SGHAT and FQNNGV. Trimming removed 7 bases from V and 0 bases from J; junction bases left unmatched: 2. The CDR3 protein is CASTQGTNYGYTF. CDR3 coding DNA: TGTGCCAGCACACAGGGGACTAACTATGGCTACACCTTC. The full variable domain, rest sourced from reference TRBV11-2 and TRBJ1-2, is EAGVAQSPRYKIIEKRQSVAFWCNPISGHATLYWYQQILGQGPKLLIQFQNNGVVDDSQLPKDRFSAERLKGVDSTLKIQPAKLEDSAVYLCASTQGTNYGYTFGSGTRLTVV.